This T cell receptor beta chain was captured in a study of blood T cell repertoires in COVID-19. CDR3 length: 17 amino acids. The V gene end was trimmed by 5 bases and the J gene end by 2 bases; junction bases not matched to a gene: 9. The germline CDR1 and CDR2 sequences are SGHTA and FQGNSA. Repertoires were generated with immunoSEQ multiplex PCR, while TCRdb's copy carries only in-frame clones and drops some. The table shows some 240,000 clones, with 87% occurring only once. This chain joins TRBV7-2 and TRBJ1-6; 7 nucleotides match TRBD1. Sequencing was performed on peripheral blood. This TCR derives from a man aged 55 to 70 who had recovered from COVID-19. The DNA for the CDR3 is TGTGCCAGCAGCCAAGGTGACAGGGATCCCTATAATTCACCCCTCCACTTT. This codes for CASSQGDRDPYNSPLHF. The variable domain in full, with the rest retrieved from reference TRBV7-2 and TRBJ1-6, is GAGVSQSPSNKVTEKGKDVELRCDPISGHTALYWYRQSLGQGLEFLIYFQGNSAPDKSGLPSDRFSAERTGGSVSTLTIQRTQQEDSAVYLCASSQGDRDPYNSPLHFGNGTRLTVT.